Described below is a single T cell receptor beta chain sequence and its context. Its target is unknown. The same CDR3 is also encoded by other DNA sequences in this sample. This record belongs to a study of cytomegalovirus exposure and HLA in healthy donors. Study-wide points: The productive fraction for most TCR beta V segments was about 90% or about 30% in an earlier analysis. From TCR beta sequences, most subjects' HLA-A and HLA-B alleles were reportedly predicted accurately. Association of a missense DCLRE1C variant with TCR beta V- and J-gene trimming was reported in a later analysis. Later analysis found that TCR beta chains associated with HLA were more clonally expanded than other, equally common chains.

PCR involved 60 Vbeta and 13 Jbeta primers. Produced via immunoSEQ multiplex PCR; TCRdb's table is partial and in-frame only. The sample has about 180,000 clones, about 86% seen once. V shed 5 bases and J 2 bases; nucleotides not matched to a gene: 5. Germline assignment: CDR1 SQVTM and CDR2 ANQGSEA. The CDR3 is 13 amino acids. The source of this sequence is a woman in her 30s in good health and CMV-seronegative. This rearrangement joins TRBV29-1 to TRBJ2-7; 8 nucleotides line up with TRBD2. Sequences were obtained from PBMCs. The CDR3 spells CSVLAGQTYEQYF. The CDR3 DNA is TGCAGCGTTCTAGCGGGTCAAACCTACGAGCAGTACTTC.